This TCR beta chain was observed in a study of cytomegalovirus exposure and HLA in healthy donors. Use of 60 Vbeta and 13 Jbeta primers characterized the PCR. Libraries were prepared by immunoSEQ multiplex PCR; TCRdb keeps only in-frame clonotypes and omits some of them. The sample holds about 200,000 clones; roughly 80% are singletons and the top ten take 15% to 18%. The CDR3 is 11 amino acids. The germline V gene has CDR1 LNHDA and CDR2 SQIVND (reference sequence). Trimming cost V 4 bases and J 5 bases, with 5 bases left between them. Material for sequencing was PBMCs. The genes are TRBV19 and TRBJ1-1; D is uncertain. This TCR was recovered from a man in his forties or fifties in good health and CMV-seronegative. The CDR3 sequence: CASSRRTEAFF. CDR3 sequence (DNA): TGTGCCAGTAGTAGGAGGACTGAAGCTTTCTTT.